This T cell receptor (beta chain) originates from a study of T-cell memory formation after mild COVID-19. Across the whole study: TCR clusters largely stayed donor specific.

The germline gives CDR1 SGHRS, CDR2 YFSETQ. The CDR3 is made up of 13 amino acids. V gave up 1 base and J gave up 0 bases, with 4 bases separating them. 5'RACE with constant-segment primers yielded barcoded, UMI-tagged TCR alpha and TCR beta cDNA libraries. One entry per CDR3 protein, called by TCRdb with MiXCR from the 5' RACE reads. The repertoire holds roughly 150,000 distinct CDR3 sequences, with approximately 14% as singletons. In this sample, this clonotype turned up many times. Its specificity is unknown. Findings and limits, study-wide: Clones shrinking between day 15 and 85 showed a balanced CD4/CD8 split, and those that grew later tilted toward CD4+. Memory from before infection featured some responding clones, which suggests cross-reactive memory joined.

The receptor was derived from an adult woman who had mild COVID-19 (a few samples of this study predate the infection). Cell type and time point are not known. The chain employs TRBV5-1 and TRBJ1-1; D is unresolved. Sequencing input: PBMCs or a T cell subset sorted from them (not recorded which). CDR3 in DNA: TGCGCCAGCAGCTTGACGGTGAACACTGAAGCTTTCTTT. Translating gives CASSLTVNTEAFF. Complete variable domain (other parts from reference TRBV5-1 and TRBJ1-1): KAGVTQTPRYLIKTRGQQVTLSCSPISGHRSVSWYQQTPGQGLQFLFEYFSETQRNKGNFPGRFSGRQFSNSRSEMNVSTLELGDSALYLCASSLTVNTEAFFGQGTRLTVV.